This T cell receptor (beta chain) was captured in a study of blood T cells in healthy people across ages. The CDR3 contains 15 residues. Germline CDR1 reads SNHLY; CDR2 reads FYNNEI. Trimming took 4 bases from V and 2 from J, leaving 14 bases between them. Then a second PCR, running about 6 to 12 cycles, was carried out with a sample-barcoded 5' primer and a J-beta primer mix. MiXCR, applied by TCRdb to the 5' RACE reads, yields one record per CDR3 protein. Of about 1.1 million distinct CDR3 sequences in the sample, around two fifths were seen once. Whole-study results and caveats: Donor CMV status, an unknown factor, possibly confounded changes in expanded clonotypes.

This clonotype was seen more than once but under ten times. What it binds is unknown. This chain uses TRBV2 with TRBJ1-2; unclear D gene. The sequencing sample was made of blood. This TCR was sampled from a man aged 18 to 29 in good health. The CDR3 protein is CASSGLGPENYGYTF. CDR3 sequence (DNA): TGTGCCAGCAGTGGGCTTGGACCAGAGAACTATGGCTACACCTTC.